The rows below give T cell receptor beta chains drawn from one sample of a study of blood T cell repertoires in COVID-19. Libraries were prepared by immunoSEQ multiplex PCR; TCRdb keeps only in-frame clonotypes and omits some of them. The table includes 70,000 to 80,000 clones, approximately 88% detected once. Input material: peripheral blood. The source is a woman aged 45 to 65 with acute or convalescent COVID-19. The CDR3 runs from the conserved cysteine through the conserved F or W. The order of the fields is clone size, J gene, V gene, D gene, CDR3 DNA, CDR3 protein. D genes are given only for firm matches. Size is omitted from some rows. Given values are once, few, many or a class for expanded clones.

clone_size: once
j_call: TRBJ1-1
v_call: TRBV28
d_call: -
cdr3_nt: TGTGCCAGCAGTCCCGGGGACACTCGCACTGAAGCTTTCTTT
cdr3_aa: CASSPGDTRTEAFF

clone_size: once
j_call: TRBJ2-7
v_call: TRBV7-9
d_call: TRBD2
cdr3_nt: TGTGCCAGTGTAGACAGCGGGGGGACCTACGAGCAGTACTTC
cdr3_aa: CASVDSGGTYEQYF

clone_size: -
j_call: TRBJ1-1
v_call: TRBV11-3
d_call: -
cdr3_nt: TGTGCCAGCAGCTCGACAGGTTCGGGCACTGAAGCTTTCTTT
cdr3_aa: CASSSTGSGTEAFF

clone_size: -
j_call: TRBJ1-4
v_call: TRBV5-8
d_call: -
cdr3_nt: TGTGCCAGCAGCCTCAGGGAGGGGCGCGGTGAAAAACTGTTTTTT
cdr3_aa: CASSLREGRGEKLFF

clone_size: -
j_call: TRBJ2-7
v_call: TRBV25-1
d_call: TRBD2
cdr3_nt: TGTGCCAGCAGCGATACTCCGGGAGGGCCCTCCTACGAGCAGTACTTC
cdr3_aa: CASSDTPGGPSYEQYF

clone_size: -
j_call: TRBJ2-1
v_call: TRBV28
d_call: TRBD1
cdr3_nt: TGTGCCAGCAGTTTCCGGGACAGGCTTTTCTTC
cdr3_aa: CASSFRDRLFF

clone_size: few
j_call: TRBJ1-5
v_call: TRBV28
d_call: -
cdr3_nt: TGTGCCAGCAGGGGCGGACTACTTAATCAGCCCCAGCATTTT
cdr3_aa: CASRGGLLNQPQHF

clone_size: -
j_call: TRBJ2-1
v_call: TRBV27
d_call: TRBD2
cdr3_nt: TGTGCCAGCAGTCCCGGGACTAGCGGTTACAATGAGCAGTTCTTC
cdr3_aa: CASSPGTSGYNEQFF

clone_size: -
j_call: TRBJ1-2
v_call: TRBV18
d_call: -
cdr3_nt: TGTGCCAGCTCCCCCTCAGGGCTCGGCTACACCTTC
cdr3_aa: CASSPSGLGYTF

clone_size: -
j_call: TRBJ1-1
v_call: TRBV11-2
d_call: -
cdr3_nt: TGTGCCAGCAGCCCCCTTTCGACAGACGCTGAAGCTTTCTTT
cdr3_aa: CASSPLSTDAEAFF

clone_size: -
j_call: TRBJ2-5
v_call: TRBV5-1
d_call: TRBD1
cdr3_nt: TGCGCCAGCAGCTTAGGGACAGGGGGAGAGACCCAGTACTTC
cdr3_aa: CASSLGTGGETQYF

clone_size: -
j_call: TRBJ2-3
v_call: TRBV30
d_call: TRBD2
cdr3_nt: TGTGCCTGGAGTATAGCGGGACGAACAGATACGCAGTATTTT
cdr3_aa: CAWSIAGRTDTQYF

clone_size: -
j_call: TRBJ1-1
v_call: TRBV10-3
d_call: -
cdr3_nt: TGTGCCATCAGTGAGTCCCAAGGCAGGACTGAAGCTTTCTTT
cdr3_aa: CAISESQGRTEAFF

clone_size: -
j_call: TRBJ2-2
v_call: TRBV19
d_call: TRBD2
cdr3_nt: TGTGCCAGTAGTCCCTTCAGACTAGCGGAGAACACCGGGGAGCTGTTTTTT
cdr3_aa: CASSPFRLAENTGELFF

clone_size: once
j_call: TRBJ2-7
v_call: TRBV7-2
d_call: TRBD2
cdr3_nt: TGTGCCAGCAGCCCTCTTCCGGGACTAGCGGTATACGAGCAGTACTTC
cdr3_aa: CASSPLPGLAVYEQYF

clone_size: -
j_call: TRBJ2-7
v_call: TRBV5-6
d_call: -
cdr3_nt: TGTGCCAGCAGCTTGGGCCCGGGACTGCTGTACTTC
cdr3_aa: CASSLGPGLLYF

clone_size: -
j_call: TRBJ2-1
v_call: TRBV9
d_call: TRBD1
cdr3_nt: TGTGCCAGCAGCGTCGGACAGGGGACCTACAATGAGCAGTTCTTC
cdr3_aa: CASSVGQGTYNEQFF

clone_size: -
j_call: TRBJ1-2
v_call: TRBV9
d_call: -
cdr3_nt: TGTGCCAGCAGCCTGGACAGCTACTCTAACTATGGCTACACCTTC
cdr3_aa: CASSLDSYSNYGYTF

clone_size: -
j_call: TRBJ2-3
v_call: TRBV6-4
d_call: -
cdr3_nt: TGTGCCAGCAGTGGGGAGAGCACGAATACGCAGTATTTT
cdr3_aa: CASSGESTNTQYF

clone_size: once
j_call: TRBJ1-3
v_call: TRBV18
d_call: -
cdr3_nt: TGTGCCAGCTCACCACCATACAGGGTGAGCTCTGGAAACACCATATATTTT
cdr3_aa: CASSPPYRVSSGNTIYF

clone_size: -
j_call: TRBJ2-6
v_call: TRBV7-6
d_call: -
cdr3_nt: TGTGCCAGCAGTAACTTTGGGGCCAACGTCCTGACTTTC
cdr3_aa: CASSNFGANVLTF

clone_size: -
j_call: TRBJ1-5
v_call: TRBV19
d_call: TRBD1
cdr3_nt: TGTGCCAGTAGGTCGTCAGACAGGGGGCAGGGGCAGCCCCAGCATTTT
cdr3_aa: CASRSSDRGQGQPQHF